Listed here is a single T cell receptor beta chain. TCRdb keeps only in-frame clones here, not all; method: immunoSEQ multiplex PCR. Here the sample spans roughly 150,000 clones, just under 80% being singletons. These data belong to a study of PD-1 blockade in classical Hodgkin lymphoma. Brentuximab vedotin exposure varied among the patients, all of whom had relapsed after autologous stem cell transplantation. There are 14 residues in the CDR3. With V trimmed by 4 bases and J by 3 bases, 4 bases remained unmatched. Germline V gene data show CDR1 as SGHDN and CDR2 as FVKESK. The sequences come from peripheral blood mononuclear cells (PBMCs), collected before the second cycle of nivolumab. This sequence originates from a human donor with classical Hodgkin lymphoma. The chain is built from TRBV14 and TRBJ2-3; 7 positions agree with TRBD1. CDR3 coding DNA: TGTGCCAGCAGCCCCGGGACAGTGACAGATACGCAGTATTTT. Its protein product is CASSPGTVTDTQYF. The full variable domain, completed using reference TRBV14 and TRBJ2-3, is EAGVTQFPSHSVIEKGQTVTLRCDPISGHDNLYWYRRVMGKEIKFLLHFVKESKQDESGMPNNRFLAERTGGTYSTLKVQPAELEDSGVYFCASSPGTVTDTQYFGPGTRLTVL.